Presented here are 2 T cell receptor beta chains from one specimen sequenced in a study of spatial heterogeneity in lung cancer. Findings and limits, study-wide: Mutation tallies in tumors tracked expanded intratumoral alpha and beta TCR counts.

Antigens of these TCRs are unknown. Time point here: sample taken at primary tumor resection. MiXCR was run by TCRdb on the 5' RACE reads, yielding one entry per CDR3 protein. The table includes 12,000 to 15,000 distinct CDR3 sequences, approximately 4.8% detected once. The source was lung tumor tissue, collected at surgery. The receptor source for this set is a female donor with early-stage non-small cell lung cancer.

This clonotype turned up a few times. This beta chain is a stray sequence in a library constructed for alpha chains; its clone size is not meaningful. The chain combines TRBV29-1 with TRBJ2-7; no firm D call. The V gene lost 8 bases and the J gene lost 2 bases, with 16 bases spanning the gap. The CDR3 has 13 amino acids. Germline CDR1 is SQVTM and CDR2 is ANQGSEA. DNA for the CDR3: TGCAGCTCATTATCGGACGGAGCCTACGAGCAGTACTTC. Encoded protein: CSSLSDGAYEQYF.

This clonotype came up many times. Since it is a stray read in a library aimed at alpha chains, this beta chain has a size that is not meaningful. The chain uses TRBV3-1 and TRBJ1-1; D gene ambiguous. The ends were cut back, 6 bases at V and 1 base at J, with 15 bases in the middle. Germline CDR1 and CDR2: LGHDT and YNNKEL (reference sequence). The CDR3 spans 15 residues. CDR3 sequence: CASSQRGVGNTEAFF. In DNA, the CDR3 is TGTGCCAGCAGTCAACGTGGGGTTGGGAACACTGAAGCTTTCTTT.